These 10 T cell receptor beta chains were sequenced from one sample in a study of PD-1 blockade in classical Hodgkin lymphoma. Time point specified: cycle 4 day 1 (C4D1), after more than 5 weeks of nivolumab. There was relapse after autologous stem cell transplantation in every patient, and there was variation in brentuximab vedotin exposure. Magnetic negative selection purified CD4+ T cells from thawed PBMCs. The data were produced by immunoSEQ multiplex PCR, yet TCRdb's version contains in-frame clones alone and is incomplete. The table has 15,000 or so clones, more than 70% seen once. This specimen consisted of CD4+ T cells from blood, obtained before the fourth cycle of nivolumab. Receptors were obtained from a human donor with classical Hodgkin lymphoma.

The genes are TRBV19 and TRBJ2-5; D gene unclear. CDR1 and CDR2 (germline): LNHDA, SQIVND (reference sequence). V was trimmed by 0 bases and J by 8 bases, leaving 7 bases between them. The CDR3 consists of 12 residues. The CDR3 DNA reads TGTGCCAGTAGTATAGATAAGGAAACCCAGTACTTC. This gives the protein CASSIDKETQYF.

This clone was seen a single time. This chain uses TRBV19 with TRBJ1-2; no firm D call. This CDR3 contains 11 residues. Trimming cost V 3 bases and J 6 bases, with 5 bases left between them. Germline loops: CDR1 LNHDA, CDR2 SQIVND (reference sequence). CDR3 sequence: CASSMLDGYTF. The CDR3 DNA follows: TGTGCCAGTAGTATGTTAGATGGCTACACCTTC.

The CDR3 DNA is TGTGCCAGCTCACCTTCCTCCCAGGGGCAGCCCCAGCATTTT. Protein: CASSPSSQGQPQHF. The chain joins TRBV18 to TRBJ1-5; a weak D match, TRBD1 (6 bases). Germline CDR1 KGHSH, CDR2 LQKENI. Trimming left V 3 bases short and J 7 bases short, with 13 bases between. This CDR3 region has 14 residues.

The chain couples TRBV28 to TRBJ2-7, with D unresolved. This CDR3 has 11 amino acids. Germline CDR1 MDHEN, CDR2 SYDVKM. The V end was cut by 1 base, the J end by 6 bases, with 4 bases between. Written as DNA, the CDR3 is TGTGCCAGCAGTTTATTTTCCGAGCAGTACTTC. Residues: CASSLFSEQYF.

The chain uses TRBV9 and TRBJ2-3, with 14 bases matching TRBD2. The germline gives CDR1 SGDLS, CDR2 YYNGEE. The CDR3 length is 16 residues. J lost 2 bases, V lost 3 bases, and 2 bases had no gene match. CDR3 coding DNA: TGTGCCAGCAGCGGGACTAGCGGGAGGTTCACAGATACGCAGTATTTT. Its protein is CASSGTSGRFTDTQYF.

The chain combines TRBV6-1 with TRBJ2-2; TRBD1 aligns across 10 bases. CDR3 length: 16 amino acids. The germline V gene encodes CDR1 MNHNS and CDR2 SASEGT. After removal of 4 bases from V and 6 bases from J, the junction contained 8 bases not matched to a gene. CDR3 sequence reads: CASSATGTGVAGELFF. The CDR3 nucleotides are TGTGCCAGCAGTGCCACCGGGACAGGGGTAGCCGGGGAGCTGTTTTTT.

In the case of this clone: Additional DNA sequences in this sample encode the identical CDR3. The V call is TRBV5-8, the J call TRBJ1-5, with D unclear. The CDR3 has 11 residues. Germline CDR1 reads SGHTS; CDR2 reads YDEGEE. V lost 7 bases and J lost 4, with 6 bases in between. CDR3: CASGWNQPQHF. The DNA for the CDR3 is TGTGCCAGCGGGTGGAATCAGCCCCAGCATTTT.

V and J are TRBV6-5 and TRBJ1-3; D possibly corresponds to TRBD1 (5 bases). CDR3 length: 15 residues. From germline, CDR1 is MNHEY and CDR2 SVGAGI. Trimming took 0 bases from V and 3 from J, leaving 9 bases between them. CDR3 in DNA: TGTGCCAGCAGTTACTCGATAGACAGTGGAAACACCATATATTTT. It yields the protein CASSYSIDSGNTIYF.

The rearrangement joins TRBV11-2 to TRBJ2-7; 8 positions agree with TRBD1. The CDR3 contains 14 residues. J was trimmed by 3 bases and V by 5 bases; bases with no gene match: 6. Germline V lookup: CDR1 SGHAT, CDR2 FQNNGV. CDR3 in amino acids: CASSRGQALYEQYF. CDR3 coding DNA: TGTGCCAGCAGCCGGGGACAGGCTCTCTACGAGCAGTACTTC.

This clone came up a few times. J is TRBJ2-3 and V is TRBV18, with 7 bases fitting TRBD2. The CDR3 sequence is 14 residues long. In germline, CDR1 is KGHSH, CDR2 LQKENI. The V gene end was trimmed by 6 bases and the J gene end by 5 bases; junction bases not matched to a gene: 8. The CDR3 DNA reads TGTGCCAGCTCGTCTGCGGGAGTGGAAGATACGCAGTATTTT. Encoded protein: CASSSAGVEDTQYF.